This entry is about one T cell receptor beta chain. There is no known antigen for this receptor. No base quality information exists; no much larger clone differs at one position. CDR1 and CDR2 are drawn from the germline V gene: ENHRY, SYGVKD. The V end gives up 6 bases and the J end 3 bases, leaving 6 bases in the junction not matched to a gene. Including cysteine and phenylalanine, the CDR3 has 14 amino acids. Only the CDR3 part of the read is kept: 42 bases, read in frame from the first base. Library construction relied on PCR. TCRdb shows the sequencer as Illumina HiSeq 2500. TCR libraries were prepared with molecular barcoding, using unique molecular identifiers to normalize TCRbeta repertoire quantification. TCRdb reanalyzed the raw reads on its own, using fastp at Q25 for trimming and MiXCR for clone calling, and kept in-frame beta chains. Each record represents a unique CDR3 protein, reported with the most common genes and DNA among its rows. A total of hundreds of thousands of distinct CDR3 sequences appear in this sample, 13% of them only once. Of the sample, 2% to 2.5% falls within the top ten clones.

This record belongs to a study of T-cell reconstitution after alpha-beta-depleted transplantation in children (dated by TCRdb to about 2016). Context from the whole study: Using TCR repertoire profiling, the study quantitatively followed how T-cell immune reconstitution unfolded in children after TCRalphabeta/CD19-depleted allogeneic hematopoietic cell transplantation.

The treatment or condition label on this specimen signifies: allogeneic hematopoietic cell transplantation with graft depleted of TCRalphabeta T cells and CD19 B cells. TCRalphabeta/CD19-depleted allogeneic hematopoietic cell grafts were given to the transplant recipients, all of whom were children. Overall study outcomes, separate from this receptor: Over subsequent months, a decline in hyperexpanded clone frequencies was noted, and after one year, T-cell counts and TCRbeta diversity were mostly ascribed to newly produced T cells. The apparently early recovery of alphabetaT-cell counts about two months after transplant reportedly depended on only several hundred rapidly expanded clones that came from non-depleted graft cells. The high TCRbeta diversity at day 60 in some patients was ascribed to recipient T cells and intrathymic progenitors that had survived conditioning.

This receptor was taken from a male patient between 10 and 17 years old who had a stem cell transplant for acute myeloid leukemia, so the T cells may come from the graft donor. Sequences were derived from PBMCs, mostly from graft donor cells, sampled 360 days after TCRalphabeta/CD19-depleted stem cell transplant. Recombination linked TRBV10-3 to TRBJ2-3, with TRBD1 identical over 7 junction bases. The nucleotides are TGTGCCATCAGGGTTACAGGGGCGACAGATACGCAGTATTTT. Translation gives CAIRVTGATDTQYF.